Below, 3 T cell receptor beta chains from the same sample are listed, as sequenced in a study of identical twins' blood T cells (dated by TCRdb to 2012 to 2014). The library was built by means of 5' RACE. Sequencer: Illumina Genome Analyzer IIx. TCRdb took the public reads, trimmed them with fastp at Q25, ran MiXCR for clone calling and kept in-frame beta chains. Duplicate CDR3 protein sequences are folded into a single record with the most common DNA and genes. The table for this sample lists roughly 340,000 distinct CDR3 sequences; under 30% of them were counted only once. The top ten clonotypes cover about 6% of the sample. The sequenced sample was PBMCs. These receptors all come from a woman aged 18 to 55 in good health.

The sample holds a few counts of this clonotype. The chain links TRBV20-1 to TRBJ2-1; TRBD1 matches 7 bases. CDR3 length equals 11 residues. Trimming cost V 4 bases and J 6 bases; bases outside gene matches: 0. Germline V gene lookup returns CDR1 DFQATT and CDR2 SNEGSKA (reference sequence). The CDR3: CSANRGNEQFF. The CDR3 DNA is TGCAGTGCTAACAGGGGCAATGAGCAGTTCTTC.

J is TRBJ1-1 and V is TRBV27, with D hard to call. CDR1 is MNHEY, CDR2 SMNVEV, per germline (reference sequence). V lost 4 bases, J lost 4 bases, and 13 bases lay in between. There are 14 residues in the CDR3. CDR3 bases: TGTGCCAGCAGTTATTCGAGTCTCGGCACTGAAGCTTTCTTT. Translated, it gives CASSYSSLGTEAFF.

This chain uses TRBV20-1 with TRBJ2-7; tentative D call: TRBD1 (5 bases). This CDR3 comprises 13 residues. Per germline, CDR1 DFQATT and CDR2 SNEGSKA (reference sequence). The CDR3 region is CSSQRTRIVKEYF. The CDR3 nucleotides are TGCAGCAGTCAACGGACAAGGATCGTGAAGGAGTACTTC.